Below, 8 T cell receptor beta chains from the same sample are listed, as sequenced in a study of blood T cell repertoires in COVID-19. Data came from immunoSEQ multiplex PCR; TCRdb stores just in-frame clones and leaves some out. The sample carries 26,000 or so clones, roughly 91% recorded once. Source material: peripheral blood. The receptor set was obtained from a human donor in a cohort sampled during active COVID-19. The donor label of this sample is uncertain.

V gene TRBV29-1 combines with J gene TRBJ2-3, with 7 bases lining up with TRBD1. The CDR3 runs 13 residues. Germline V gene sequence: CDR1 SQVTM, CDR2 ANQGSEA. V lost 2 bases to trimming and J lost 5 bases; unmatched junction nucleotides: 4. The CDR3 region is CSVEQGVGDTQYF. In DNA form, the CDR3 reads TGCAGCGTTGAACAGGGGGTAGGAGATACGCAGTATTTT.

The chain couples TRBV18 to TRBJ2-2, with TRBD1 identical over 8 bases. V lost 0 bases to trimming and J lost 3 bases; unmatched junction nucleotides: 3. Germline CDR1 KGHSH, CDR2 LQKENI. CDR3 length: 16 residues. For the CDR3, the DNA is TGTGCCAGCTCACCACCGACAGGGGTGGACACCGGGGAGCTGTTTTTT. Translating it yields CASSPPTGVDTGELFF.

V usage is TRBV6-6 and J usage is TRBJ2-6; 8 positions match TRBD2. The CDR3 is 17 amino acids. CDR1 is MNHNY, CDR2 SVGAGI, per germline (reference sequence). Trimming at V came to 6 bases and at J to 0 bases, leaving 7 bases not matched to a gene. The CDR3 DNA follows: TGTGCCAGCAGCCGAGGCGGGGGGCCCTCTGGGGCCAACGTCCTGACTTTC. This translates into CASSRGGGPSGANVLTF.

The chain is built from TRBV28 and TRBJ2-1; 10 nucleotides match TRBD2. The length of the CDR3 is 17 residues. Germline CDR1 reads MDHEN; CDR2 reads SYDVKM. The junction had 14 bases not matched to a gene; V was cut back by 5 bases and J by 7 bases. The CDR3 region is CASSLESGGAARNEQFF. The CDR3 DNA reads TGTGCCAGCAGTCTAGAGAGCGGGGGGGCGGCCCGGAATGAGCAGTTCTTC.

This clone has more than one count but fewer than ten. The V call is TRBV7-9, the J call TRBJ1-2, with D perhaps TRBD1 (5 bases). CDR3 length equals 15 residues. V lost 7 bases and J 6 bases, leaving 21 bases between the germline ends. The germline V gene has CDR1 SEHNR and CDR2 FQNEAQ (reference sequence). The CDR3 nucleotides are TGTGCCAGCACCTTTAAAGGGGCGAATGCCGATGGCTACACCTTC. Translated: CASTFKGANADGYTF.

This chain joins TRBV18 and TRBJ1-4, with TRBD1 matching 7 bases. J was trimmed by 5 bases and V by 4 bases; bases with no gene match: 1. Per the germline V gene, CDR1 is KGHSH and CDR2 is LQKENI. There are 13 residues in the CDR3. The CDR3 DNA reads TGTGCCAGCTCACGGGGACAGAATGAAAAACTGTTTTTT. Its protein is CASSRGQNEKLFF.

The J gene is TRBJ1-4, the V gene TRBV5-8, with D perhaps matching TRBD1 (6 bases). Per germline, CDR1 SGHTS and CDR2 YDEGEE. V dropped 3 bases and J dropped 11 bases, with 11 bases sitting between them. The CDR3 covers 12 residues. The CDR3 DNA reads as TGTGCCAGCAGCTACGACAGGCAGAAACTGTTTTTT. The encoded protein is CASSYDRQKLFF.

J is TRBJ2-3 and V is TRBV7-9; D gene unclear. The V gene lost 5 bases and the J gene lost 0 bases, with 12 bases spanning the gap. CDR3 length: 15 amino acids. Germline lookup yields CDR1 SEHNR and CDR2 FQNEAQ (reference sequence). CDR3 loop: CASSRWATSTDTQYF. The CDR3 DNA reads TGTGCCAGCAGCCGATGGGCCACTAGCACAGATACGCAGTATTTT.